The sequence of this T cell receptor beta chain was determined in a study of T-cell reconstitution after alpha-beta-depleted transplantation in children. Findings and caveats of the study: It was newly produced T cells that mostly accounted for T-cell counts and diversity one year after transplant. About two months after transplant, alpha-beta T cells reportedly came from several hundred expanded graft clones. After transplant, high TCRbeta diversity at day 60 in some patients arose from surviving recipient T cells and thymic progenitors.

The trim removed 1 base at V and 5 bases at J, leaving 6 bases unmatched. This CDR3 spans 16 amino acids. Germline loops: CDR1 SGHTA, CDR2 FQGNSA. About this clonotype: What it recognizes is unknown.

TCRbeta library preparation incorporated unique molecular identifiers. MiXCR, applied by TCRdb to the PCR reads, yields one record per CDR3 protein. The table records about 260,000 distinct CDR3 sequences, 6.5% to 9% of them present only once. The V gene is TRBV7-2, the J gene TRBJ2-5, with 11 bases that match TRBD1. The sequenced sample was PBMCs, mostly from graft donor cells, obtained 180 days after TCRalphabeta/CD19-depleted stem cell transplant. The TCR sequence derives from a male patient under 18 who had a stem cell transplant for acute lymphoblastic leukemia, so the T cells may come from the graft donor. The CDR3 DNA follows: TGTGCCAGCAGCTTAGGGGGACGGGACAGGGGGGAGACCCAGTACTTC. Residues: CASSLGGRDRGETQYF.